This entry is about one TCR beta chain. What it binds is unknown. This sample is drawn from a study of Graves' ophthalmopathy and Graves' hyperthyroidism. Whole-study context: Researchers obtained peripheral blood at initial diagnosis, before any treatment had begun.

Findings and limits, study-wide: Ophthalmopathy cases were distinguished from stable hyperthyroidism by a 13-signature model, reaching around 88% sensitivity and over 80% specificity.

Investigators amplified TCR beta CDR3 regions from RNA transcripts. First-round RT-PCR with HTBI primers preceded a second-round multiplex PCR. TCRdb re-derived calls from the multiplex PCR reads in MiXCR, one entry per CDR3 protein. The table records about 160,000 distinct CDR3 sequences, approximately 40% of them present only once. The diagnosis was founded upon clinical symptoms, serum thyroxine, TRAb, thyroid ultrasound and orbital computed tomography. V lost 0 bases and J lost 3, with 9 bases in between. This CDR3 has 13 residues. CDR1 SQVTM and CDR2 ANQGSEA come from the germline V gene. This TCR came from a man younger than 45 with Graves' ophthalmopathy. This chain joins TRBV29-1 and TRBJ2-7; D may be TRBD1 or TRBD2 (5 bases each). The specimen sequenced was peripheral blood. The CDR3 coding sequence is TGCAGCGTTGAAGATGGGGGAGACTACGAGCAGTACTTC. The encoded protein is CSVEDGGDYEQYF.